Presented here are 3 T cell receptor beta chains from one specimen sequenced in a study of early T cells in non-severe SARS-CoV-2 infection. TCRdb itself ran the 5' RACE reads through MiXCR, one entry per CDR3 protein. This table holds some 73,000 distinct CDR3 sequences, 10% to 15% found once. The sequencing sample was made of whole blood. The receptors were sampled from an adult who was a healthcare worker with PCR-confirmed SARS-CoV-2 infection or an uninfected control (not recorded which).

This clonotype appeared many times. The chain is built from TRBV28 and TRBJ2-7; D gene uncertain. V was shortened by 6 bases and J by 2 bases, with 14 bases between the two germline ends. The CDR3 has 14 amino acids. Germline lookup yields CDR1 MDHEN and CDR2 SYDVKM. CDR3 in amino acids: CASRVTSPPYEQYF. The CDR3 nucleotides are TGTGCCAGCAGAGTGACATCCCCTCCCTACGAGCAGTACTTC.

This sequence joins TRBV24-1 and TRBJ2-4; TRBD2 matches at 7 bases. V trimming: 12 bases; J trimming: 14 bases; junction bases outside the gene matches: 12. Germline V lookup: CDR1 KGHDR, CDR2 SFDVKD. The CDR3 contains 11 residues. The CDR3 sequence is CAAPFRAGEYF. The CDR3 nucleotides read TGTGCCGCCCCATTTCGCGCGGGGGAGTACTTC.

This chain joins TRBV11-3 and TRBJ2-7; D is possibly TRBD1 or TRBD2 (7 bases each). V lost 5 bases, J lost 5 bases, and 13 bases lay in between. The CDR3 consists of 13 residues. The germline V gene encodes CDR1 SGHNT and CDR2 YENEEA. This CDR3 is CASSQGGSNEQYF. CDR3 in DNA: TGTGCCAGCAGCCAGGGGGGGTCGAACGAGCAGTACTTC.